These T cell receptor beta chains were read from a single sample in a study of regulatory dendritic cells for organ transplantation. Assay used: immunoSEQ multiplex PCR; TCRdb lists only in-frame clones, some missing. The profile shows around 19,000 clones, around three quarters of them singletons. The sample consisted of memory CD4+ T cells from blood. All receptors derive from a human donor in good health. CDR3s leave out the opening cysteine and the closing phenylalanine or tryptophan.

j_call v_call cdr3_aa
TRBJ2-1 TRBV7-3 ASSLSGGIYNEQF
TRBJ2-4 TRBV4-1 ASSQERGPGNIQY
TRBJ1-2 TRBV7-9 ASSPETGGGIYGYT
TRBJ2-7 TRBV7-2 ASSLFQGEQY
TRBJ2-1 TRBV6-4 ASSDSGTADNEQF
TRBJ1-1 TRBV5-5 ASSAEVGRGLPNTEAF
TRBJ2-7 TRBV5-1 ASSFGQGAREQY
TRBJ1-5 TRBV7-2 ASSFSVNQPQH
TRBJ1-3 TRBV5-1 ASQTGPGEGNTIY
TRBJ1-5 TRBV19 ASSITGVAHQPQH
TRBJ1-2 TRBV2 ASSVPAGYGYT
TRBJ2-7 TRBV5-4 ASSPGGSGGYSYEQY
TRBJ1-1 TRBV13 ASSLGPSVTEAF
TRBJ1-1 TRBV11-1 ASSLDKGSGAF